This T cell receptor beta chain was profiled in a study of breast tumors, draining lymph nodes, adjacent tissues. CDR1 and CDR2 from the germline V gene are MNHEY and SMNVEV (reference sequence). The CDR3 extends over 13 amino acids. V lost 2 bases and J 5 bases, leaving 10 bases between the germline ends. TCRdb independently ran MiXCR on the multiplex PCR reads; one entry per CDR3 protein. In the table there are fewer than 150,000 distinct CDR3 sequences, approximately 21% of which are singletons. This clonotype appeared many times. Samples came from axillary lymph nodes draining the breast cancer. The gene calls are TRBV27 and TRBJ2-7, with no clear D. This TCR came from a female donor with breast cancer. Some clones in this sample may be carry-over from other donors' samples. The sample taken for sequencing was axillary lymph node tissue. In nucleotides, the CDR3 is TGTGCCAGCAGTTTACTAGGGTCCCACGAGCAGTACTTC. Amino acid sequence: CASSLLGSHEQYF.